These T cell receptor beta chains were read from a single sample in a study of response to subunit inactivated influenza vaccine. TCRdb itself ran the RT-PCR reads through MiXCR, one entry per CDR3 protein. The sample yields some 180,000 distinct CDR3 sequences, about 9% seen once. The specimen was non-naive T cells sorted from PBMCs, collected on the day of vaccination. The receptors were gathered from a man in his forties or fifties who received an inactivated influenza vaccine. Both conserved end residues are part of each CDR3. D genes are given only for firm matches. Clone size is shown for a subset of rows, as once, few, many or a class of expanded clone.

size: NA; D: NA; J: TRBJ2-5; V: TRBV20-1; CDR3: CSAAVGALQETQYF; DNA: TGCAGTGCCGCCGTTGGGGCCCTCCAAGAGACCCAGTACTTC
size: many; D: NA; J: TRBJ2-7; V: TRBV4-3; CDR3: CASSQDYESEQYF; DNA: TGCGCCAGCAGCCAAGATTACGAGTCCGAGCAGTACTTC
size: many; D: NA; J: TRBJ1-2; V: TRBV5-6; CDR3: CASSLGRRANYGYTF; DNA: TGTGCCAGCAGCTTGGGACGTAGAGCTAACTATGGCTACACCTTC
size: many; D: NA; J: TRBJ2-1; V: TRBV11-2; CDR3: CASSFRESLNEQFF; DNA: TGTGCCAGCAGCTTTCGGGAGAGTCTCAATGAGCAGTTCTTC
size: many; D: NA; J: TRBJ1-2; V: TRBV5-1; CDR3: CASSSAGTAAGYTF; DNA: TGCGCCAGCAGCTCAGCCGGGACTGCAGCCGGCTACACCTTC
size: few; D: TRBD1; J: TRBJ2-5; V: TRBV5-6; CDR3: CASSSTGGWIETQYF; DNA: TGTGCCAGCAGCTCAACAGGGGGCTGGATCGAGACCCAGTACTTC
size: NA; D: TRBD1; J: TRBJ1-2; V: TRBV6-2/TRBV6-3; CDR3: CASSDRGIRGYTF; DNA: TGTGCCAGCTCCGACAGGGGAATAAGAGGCTACACCTTC
size: NA; D: NA; J: TRBJ1-4; V: TRBV5-1; CDR3: CASRVSGAPNEKLFF; DNA: TGCGCCAGCAGAGTTTCAGGGGCGCCCAATGAAAAACTGTTTTTT
size: NA; D: TRBD1; J: TRBJ1-4; V: TRBV9; CDR3: CASSPRQGAEKLFF; DNA: TGTGCCAGCAGCCCAAGACAGGGGGCTGAAAAACTGTTTTTT
size: many; D: TRBD1; J: TRBJ2-3; V: TRBV20-1; CDR3: CSASRGGPDTQYF; DNA: TGCAGTGCTAGTCGAGGGGGCCCAGATACGCAGTATTTT
size: few; D: NA; J: TRBJ2-4; V: TRBV7-9; CDR3: CASSPESRDIQYF; DNA: TGTGCCAGCAGCCCAGAGAGCAGGGACATTCAGTACTTC
size: NA; D: NA; J: TRBJ1-4; V: TRBV25-1; CDR3: CASRGGRDREKLFF; DNA: TGTGCCTCCCGCGGGGGGAGGGATCGCGAAAAACTGTTTTTT
size: few; D: NA; J: TRBJ1-4; V: TRBV3-1; CDR3: CASSPRGGQEKLFF; DNA: TGTGCCAGCAGCCCACGCGGGGGGCAGGAAAAACTGTTTTTT
size: many; D: TRBD2; J: TRBJ2-1; V: TRBV7-2; CDR3: CASSPEAGGRFDEQFF; DNA: TGTGCCAGCAGCCCAGAGGCGGGGGGGCGCTTCGATGAGCAGTTCTTC
size: NA; D: TRBD1; J: TRBJ1-2; V: TRBV7-8; CDR3: CASSPGQSYGYTF; DNA: TGTGCCAGCAGCCCGGGACAGAGCTATGGCTACACCTTC
size: many; D: TRBD1; J: TRBJ2-1; V: TRBV12-3/TRBV12-4; CDR3: CASSLRDRGSNEQFF; DNA: TGTGCCAGCAGTTTACGGGACAGGGGGAGCAATGAGCAGTTCTTC
size: few; D: NA; J: TRBJ2-4; V: TRBV20-1; CDR3: CSARGSDKGAKNIQYF; DNA: TGCAGTGCTAGAGGAAGCGATAAGGGGGCCAAAAACATTCAGTACTTC
size: NA; D: NA; J: TRBJ2-6; V: TRBV20-1; CDR3: CSARAVGSGANVLTF; DNA: TGCAGTGCTAGAGCCGTGGGATCTGGGGCCAACGTCCTGACTTTC
size: many; D: TRBD1; J: TRBJ2-7; V: TRBV7-8; CDR3: CASSLRDRSLGQYF; DNA: TGTGCCAGCAGCTTACGGGACAGATCCCTCGGGCAGTACTTC
size: few; D: NA; J: TRBJ1-6; V: TRBV7-2; CDR3: CASSLAGLGSPLHF; DNA: TGTGCCAGCAGCTTAGCGGGACTCGGTTCACCCCTCCACTTT
size: NA; D: TRBD1; J: TRBJ1-1; V: TRBV14; CDR3: CASSQRQGWNTEAFF; DNA: TGTGCCAGCAGCCAAAGACAGGGTTGGAACACTGAAGCTTTCTTT
size: NA; D: NA; J: TRBJ2-2; V: TRBV20-1; CDR3: CSAMGHKNTGELFF; DNA: TGCAGTGCTATGGGACATAAGAACACCGGGGAGCTGTTTTTT
size: few; D: TRBD2; J: TRBJ2-4; V: TRBV28; CDR3: CASSTGLVANIQYF; DNA: TGTGCCAGCAGCACGGGACTAGTAGCGAACATTCAGTACTTC
size: few; D: NA; J: TRBJ2-3; V: TRBV7-8; CDR3: CASSPQRVVDTQYF; DNA: TGTGCCAGCAGCCCCCAACGGGTCGTGGATACGCAGTATTTT
size: many; D: NA; J: TRBJ2-7; V: TRBV5-1; CDR3: CASSLAEGSYEQYF; DNA: TGCGCCAGCAGCTTGGCGGAGGGATCCTACGAGCAGTACTTC
size: many; D: TRBD1; J: TRBJ1-5; V: TRBV7-2; CDR3: CASSSQGRSNQPQHF; DNA: TGTGCCAGCAGCTCACAGGGGCGAAGCAATCAGCCCCAGCATTTT
size: NA; D: NA; J: TRBJ1-1; V: TRBV7-9; CDR3: CASSPLDRGAFF; DNA: TGTGCCAGCAGCCCCCTCGATAGGGGGGCTTTCTTT
size: NA; D: NA; J: TRBJ2-1; V: TRBV6-6; CDR3: CASSGGQYNEQFF; DNA: TGTGCCAGCAGTGGGGGGCAATACAATGAGCAGTTCTTC
size: NA; D: TRBD1; J: TRBJ2-3; V: TRBV7-9; CDR3: CASSLGQGRTDTQYF; DNA: TGTGCCAGCAGCCTAGGACAGGGGAGAACAGATACGCAGTATTTT
size: few; D: TRBD2; J: TRBJ2-7; V: TRBV18; CDR3: CASSPPSSGGPDEQYF; DNA: TGTGCCAGCTCACCACCCTCTTCGGGAGGGCCGGACGAGCAGTACTTC
size: many; D: NA; J: TRBJ2-3; V: TRBV6-2/TRBV6-3; CDR3: CASSYSGSSSTDTQYF; DNA: TGTGCCAGCAGTTACTCCGGGAGTTCTAGCACAGATACGCAGTATTTT
size: many; D: NA; J: TRBJ2-3; V: TRBV20-1; CDR3: CSARDWGAITDTQYF; DNA: TGCAGTGCTAGAGATTGGGGAGCAATCACAGATACGCAGTATTTT
size: many; D: TRBD1; J: TRBJ2-1; V: TRBV29-1; CDR3: CSGGGQGSYNEQFF; DNA: TGCAGCGGGGGCGGACAGGGCTCCTACAATGAGCAGTTCTTC